Detailed here is one T cell receptor (beta chain). CDR3 length: 13 residues. Germline loops: CDR1 SGHRS, CDR2 YFSETQ. V was cut by 1 base and J by 8 bases, with 12 bases left in between. This entry comes from a study of cytomegalovirus exposure and HLA in healthy donors. This PCR relied on a set of 60 Vbeta primers and 13 Jbeta primers. The table came from immunoSEQ multiplex PCR; TCRdb's copy has only in-frame clones and leaves some out. The sample holds roughly 93,000 clones, roughly 77% seen once. The TCR sequence derives from a man aged 30 to 45 in good health and CMV-seronegative. The chain joins TRBV5-1 to TRBJ1-2; no reliable D call. The specimen was PBMCs. CDR3 loop: CASSLQGPGGYTF. The CDR3 DNA follows: TGCGCCAGCAGCTTGCAAGGGCCGGGGGGCTACACCTTC.